The 7 T cell receptor beta chains in this list originate from one sample, sequenced in a study of blood T cells in healthy people across ages. Sample-barcoded 5' priming and a J-beta primer mix drove a second PCR of roughly 6 to 12 cycles. MiXCR, applied by TCRdb to the 5' RACE reads, yields one record per CDR3 protein. The sample carries 580,000 or so distinct CDR3 sequences, 40% to 55% recorded once. The material sequenced was blood. These receptors were obtained from a man older than 75 in good health.

In its sample, this clonotype was seen a few times. The rearrangement uses TRBV5-1 and TRBJ2-3; maybe TRBD1 (6 bases). This CDR3 has 15 amino acids. V lost 4 bases and J lost 6, with 18 bases in between. From germline, CDR1 is SGHRS and CDR2 YFSETQ. The CDR3 bases are TGCGCCAGCAGCCCGGACGGACAGCGAGGGGATACGCAGTATTTT. Protein sequence: CASSPDGQRGDTQYF.

This clonotype has ten or more counts. The chain carries TRBV6-6 and TRBJ2-2; weak D call: TRBD1 (6 bases). V was cut by 6 bases and J by 0 bases, with 8 bases left in between. CDR1 is MNHNY, CDR2 SVGAGI, per germline (reference sequence). CDR3 size: 14 residues. The chain's CDR3 is CASRQGANTGELFF. The CDR3 nucleotides are TGTGCCAGCAGACAGGGTGCGAACACCGGGGAGCTGTTTTTT.

V gene TRBV24-1 combines with J gene TRBJ2-5, with unresolved D. In germline, CDR1 is KGHDR, CDR2 SFDVKD. Trimming took off 6 bases at V and 4 bases at J, with 14 bases between the two ends. The CDR3 runs 14 residues. This CDR3 is CATSSTRPGETQYF. The CDR3 DNA follows: TGTGCCACCAGTTCCACACGGCCGGGAGAGACCCAGTACTTC.

This clonotype was detected only once. This chain joins TRBV6-2 or TRBV6-3 and TRBJ1-4; no clear D gene. V lost 5 bases and J lost 10, with 20 bases in between. Germline CDR1 and CDR2: MNHEY and SVGEGT. The CDR3 has 15 amino acids. CDR3 sequence reads: CASSGRTSAIGKLFF. In DNA, the CDR3 is TGTGCCAGCAGTGGGAGGACGTCTGCTATTGGAAAACTGTTTTTT.

This rearrangement joins TRBV20-1 to TRBJ2-4; D call uncertain. Germline-derived CDR1 and CDR2 are DFQATT and SNEGSKA (reference sequence). The CDR3 spans 14 residues. The V end was cut by 8 bases, the J end by 13 bases, with 27 bases between. The CDR3, as DNA: TGCAGTACCTCCAAGGTTATCTCCTACAATGAGCAGTACTTC. Residues: CSTSKVISYNEQYF.

About this clonotype itself: A much larger clonotype is one base distant, so this may be a read error. The chain carries TRBV6-6 and TRBJ2-5; the D is unclear. Germline lookup yields CDR1 MNHNY and CDR2 SVGAGI (reference sequence). CDR3 length: 14 residues. The V end was cut by 6 bases, the J end by 7 bases, with 18 bases between. This CDR3 reads CASSPRPEKGTQYF. CDR3 coding DNA: TGTGCCAGCAGCCCCCGCCCGGAGAAGGGGACCCAGTACTTC.

For this clonotype: The germline gene is not matched at one end of the junction; a read error may be the cause. J is TRBJ2-7 and V is TRBV9; TRBD1 aligns across 7 bases. CDR3 length: 14 amino acids. In germline, CDR1 is SGDLS, CDR2 YYNGEE. CDR3 nucleotide sequence: TGTGTCAGCAGCGTCCGGGACAGCTCCTACGAGCAGTACTTC. Translating gives CVSSVRDSSYEQYF.